This T cell receptor (beta chain) was identified during a study of blood T cell repertoires in COVID-19. About the research overall: The analysed material was cDNA or gDNA that came from T cells, B-cell-depleted T cells, or PBMCs.

Those who participated ranged in age from 18 to 89 years and resided in about two dozen US areas. Data came from immunoSEQ multiplex PCR; TCRdb stores just in-frame clones and leaves some out. In the table there are 490,000 or so clones, about nine tenths of which are singletons. J gave up 4 bases and V 7 bases, and 5 bases lay outside the gene matches. The CDR3 is 13 residues long. The sample consisted of PBMCs or T cells enriched from blood (not recorded which). The chain is built from TRBV12-3 or TRBV12-4 and TRBJ2-3; 7 bases line up with TRBD2. The clonotype originates from a woman in her sixties who had recovered from COVID-19. The DNA for the CDR3 is TGTGCCAGCACCAACGGGAGGCCAGATACGCAGTATTTT. It is translated as CASTNGRPDTQYF.